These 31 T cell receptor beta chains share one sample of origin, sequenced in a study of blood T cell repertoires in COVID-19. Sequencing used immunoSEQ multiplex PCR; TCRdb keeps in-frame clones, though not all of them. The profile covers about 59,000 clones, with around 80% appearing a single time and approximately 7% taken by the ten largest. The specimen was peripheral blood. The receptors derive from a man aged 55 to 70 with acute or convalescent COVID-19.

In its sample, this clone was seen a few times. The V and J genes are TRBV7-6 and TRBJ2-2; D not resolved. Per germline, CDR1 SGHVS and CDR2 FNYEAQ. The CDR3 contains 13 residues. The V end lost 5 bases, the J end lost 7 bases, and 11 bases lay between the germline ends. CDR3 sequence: CASSPGVGGELFF. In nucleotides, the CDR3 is TGTGCCAGCAGCCCAGGTGTCGGCGGGGAGCTGTTTTTT.

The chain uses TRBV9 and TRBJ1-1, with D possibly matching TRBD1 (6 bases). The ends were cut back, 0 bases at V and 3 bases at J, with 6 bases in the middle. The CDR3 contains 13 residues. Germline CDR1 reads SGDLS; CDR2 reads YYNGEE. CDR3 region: CASSVDRDTEAFF. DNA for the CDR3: TGTGCCAGCAGCGTAGACAGGGACACTGAAGCTTTCTTT.

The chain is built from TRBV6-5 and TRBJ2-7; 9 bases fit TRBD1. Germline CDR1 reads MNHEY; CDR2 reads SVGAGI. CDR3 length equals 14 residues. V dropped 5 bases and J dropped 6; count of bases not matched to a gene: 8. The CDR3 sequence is CASSLRDRASEQYF. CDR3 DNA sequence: TGTGCCAGCAGTCTCCGGGACAGGGCGTCCGAGCAGTACTTC.

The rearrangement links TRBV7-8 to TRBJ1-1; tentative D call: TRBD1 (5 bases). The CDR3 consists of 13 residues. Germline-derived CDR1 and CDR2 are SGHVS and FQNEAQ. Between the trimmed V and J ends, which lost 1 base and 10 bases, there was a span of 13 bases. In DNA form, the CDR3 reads TGTGCCAGCAGCTTAGTCAGGGTCAGTAGAGCTTTCTTT. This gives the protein CASSLVRVSRAFF.

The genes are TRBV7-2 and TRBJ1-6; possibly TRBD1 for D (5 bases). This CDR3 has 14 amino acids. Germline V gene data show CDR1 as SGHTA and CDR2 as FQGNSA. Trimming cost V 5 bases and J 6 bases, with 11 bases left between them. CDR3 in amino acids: CASSVRQLNSPLHF. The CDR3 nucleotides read TGTGCCAGCAGCGTTCGACAGCTTAATTCACCCCTCCACTTT. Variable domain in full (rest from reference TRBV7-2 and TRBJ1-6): GAGVSQSPSNKVTEKGKDVELRCDPISGHTALYWYRQSLGQGLEFLIYFQGNSAPDKSGLPSDRFSAERTGGSVSTLTIQRTQQEDSAVYLCASSVRQLNSPLHFGNGTRLTVT.

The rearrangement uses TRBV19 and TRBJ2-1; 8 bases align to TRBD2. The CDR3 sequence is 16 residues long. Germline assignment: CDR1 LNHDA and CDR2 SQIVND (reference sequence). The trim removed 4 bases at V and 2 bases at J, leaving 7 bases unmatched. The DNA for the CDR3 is TGTGCCAGTAGTACAGTGGCGCGGGGGGCCTACAATGAGCAGTTCTTC. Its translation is CASSTVARGAYNEQFF.

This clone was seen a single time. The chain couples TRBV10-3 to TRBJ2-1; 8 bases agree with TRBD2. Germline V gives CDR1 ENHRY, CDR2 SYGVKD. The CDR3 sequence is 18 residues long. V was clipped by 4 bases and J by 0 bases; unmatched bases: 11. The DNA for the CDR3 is TGTGCCATCAGTGTGAGCGGGGGCGCTCAGCTCTCCTACAATGAGCAGTTCTTC. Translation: CAISVSGGAQLSYNEQFF.

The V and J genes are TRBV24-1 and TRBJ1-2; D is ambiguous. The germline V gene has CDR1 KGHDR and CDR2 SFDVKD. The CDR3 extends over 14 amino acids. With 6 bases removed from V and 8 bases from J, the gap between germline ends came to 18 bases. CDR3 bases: TGTGCCACCAGTTCGGGCAGCTCGGCGGGGGGCTACACCTTC. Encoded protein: CATSSGSSAGGYTF.

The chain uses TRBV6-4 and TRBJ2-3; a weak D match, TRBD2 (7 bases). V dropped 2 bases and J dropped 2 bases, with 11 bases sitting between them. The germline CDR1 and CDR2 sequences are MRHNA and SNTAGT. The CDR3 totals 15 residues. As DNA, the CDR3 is TGTGCCAGCAGTGACCAGGGGACTAACACAGATACGCAGTATTTT. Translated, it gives CASSDQGTNTDTQYF.

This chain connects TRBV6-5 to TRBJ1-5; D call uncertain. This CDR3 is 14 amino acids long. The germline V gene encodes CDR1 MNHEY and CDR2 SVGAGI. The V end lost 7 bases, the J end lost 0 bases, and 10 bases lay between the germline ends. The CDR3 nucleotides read TGTGCCAGCACAGTTTTCTTTAGCAATCAGCCCCAGCATTTT. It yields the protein CASTVFFSNQPQHF.

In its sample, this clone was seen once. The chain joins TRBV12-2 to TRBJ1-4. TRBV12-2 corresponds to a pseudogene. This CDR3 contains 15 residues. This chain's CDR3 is CASRSITPLKEALFF. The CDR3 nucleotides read TGTGCAAGTCGCTCTATTACCCCTCTTAAGGAGGCACTGTTTTTT.

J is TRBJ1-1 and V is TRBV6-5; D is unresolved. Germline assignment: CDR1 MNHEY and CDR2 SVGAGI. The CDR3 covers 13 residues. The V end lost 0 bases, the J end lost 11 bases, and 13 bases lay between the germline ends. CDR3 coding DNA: TGTGCCAGCAGTTACTCGAGAGAGGGAAGGGCTTTCTTT. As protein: CASSYSREGRAFF.

CDR3 bases: TGTGCCAGCAGACCTGGACAGGGGGCTGTTGGCTACACCTTC. Translating it yields CASRPGQGAVGYTF. This sequence joins TRBV6-5 and TRBJ1-2; the match to TRBD1 covers 11 bases. The CDR3 has 14 amino acids. V shed 6 bases and J 7 bases; nucleotides not matched to a gene: 7. Germline V gene sequence: CDR1 MNHEY, CDR2 SVGAGI.

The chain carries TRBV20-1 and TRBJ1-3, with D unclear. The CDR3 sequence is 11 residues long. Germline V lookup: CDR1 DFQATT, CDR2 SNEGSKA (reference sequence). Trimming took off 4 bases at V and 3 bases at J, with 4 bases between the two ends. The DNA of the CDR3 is TGCAGTGCTACCGTTGGAAACACCATATATTTT. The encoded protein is CSATVGNTIYF.

This CDR3 reads CASMVDKTGARETQYF. The DNA of the CDR3 is TGTGCCAGCATGGTAGATAAGACAGGGGCGCGAGAGACCCAGTACTTC. The chain combines TRBV2 with TRBJ2-5, with 8 nucleotides matching TRBD1. CDR1 and CDR2 (germline): SNHLY, FYNNEI. V dropped 7 bases and J dropped 4; count of bases not matched to a gene: 14. This CDR3 contains 16 residues. The whole variable domain, filled in from reference TRBV2 and TRBJ2-5, reads EPEVTQTPSHQVTQMGQEVILRCVPISNHLYFYWYRQILGQKVEFLVSFYNNEISEKSEIFDDQFSVERPDGSNFTLKIRSTKLEDSAMYFCASMVDKTGARETQYFGPGTRLLVL.

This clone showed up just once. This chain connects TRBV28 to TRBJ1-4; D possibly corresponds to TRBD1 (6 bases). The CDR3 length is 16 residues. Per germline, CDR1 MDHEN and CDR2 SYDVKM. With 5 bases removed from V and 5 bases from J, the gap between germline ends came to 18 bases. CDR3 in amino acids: CASSGQGHTRNEKLFF. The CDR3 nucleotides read TGTGCCAGCAGTGGGCAGGGACACACAAGAAATGAAAAACTGTTTTTT.

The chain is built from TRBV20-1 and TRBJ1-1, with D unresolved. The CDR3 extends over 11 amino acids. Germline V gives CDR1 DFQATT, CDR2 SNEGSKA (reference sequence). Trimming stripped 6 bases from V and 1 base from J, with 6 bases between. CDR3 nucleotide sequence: TGCAGTGCAGTACAGAACACTGAAGCTTTCTTT. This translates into CSAVQNTEAFF.

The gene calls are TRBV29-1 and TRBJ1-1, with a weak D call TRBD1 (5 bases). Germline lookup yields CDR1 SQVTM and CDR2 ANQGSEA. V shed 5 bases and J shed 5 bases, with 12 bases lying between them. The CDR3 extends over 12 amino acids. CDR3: CSVHQGGTEAFF. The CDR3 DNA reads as TGCAGCGTTCATCAGGGAGGGACTGAAGCTTTCTTT.

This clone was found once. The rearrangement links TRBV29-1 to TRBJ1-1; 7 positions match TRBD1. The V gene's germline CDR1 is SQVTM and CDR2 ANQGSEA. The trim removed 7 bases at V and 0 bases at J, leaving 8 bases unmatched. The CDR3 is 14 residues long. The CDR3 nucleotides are TGCAGCGCCGACCCAACAGGGGTGAACACTGAAGCTTTCTTT. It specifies CSADPTGVNTEAFF.

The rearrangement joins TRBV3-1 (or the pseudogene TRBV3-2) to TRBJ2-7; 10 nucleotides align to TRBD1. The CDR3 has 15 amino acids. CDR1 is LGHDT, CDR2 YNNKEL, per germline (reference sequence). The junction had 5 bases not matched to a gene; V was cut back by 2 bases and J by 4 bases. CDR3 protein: CASSQPRDRGYEQYF. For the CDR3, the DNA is TGTGCCAGCAGCCAACCTCGGGACAGGGGATACGAGCAGTACTTC.

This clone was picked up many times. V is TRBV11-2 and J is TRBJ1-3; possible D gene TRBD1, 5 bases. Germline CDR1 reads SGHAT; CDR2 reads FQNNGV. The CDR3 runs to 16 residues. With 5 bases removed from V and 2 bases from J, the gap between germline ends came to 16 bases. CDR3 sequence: CASSGTPGSPGNTIYF. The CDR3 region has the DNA TGTGCCAGCAGCGGGACTCCGGGCTCCCCTGGAAACACCATATATTTT.

In nucleotides, the CDR3 is TGTGCCAGTGGTCTAGGGGGACAGGGGGTTGTGGACTATGGCTACACCTTC. It yields the protein CASGLGGQGVVDYGYTF. The chain recombines TRBV19 with TRBJ1-2; TRBD1 aligns across 11 bases. CDR1 LNHDA and CDR2 SQIVND come from the germline V gene (reference sequence). The V gene end was trimmed by 8 bases and the J gene end by 3 bases; junction bases not matched to a gene: 14. CDR3 length: 17 residues.

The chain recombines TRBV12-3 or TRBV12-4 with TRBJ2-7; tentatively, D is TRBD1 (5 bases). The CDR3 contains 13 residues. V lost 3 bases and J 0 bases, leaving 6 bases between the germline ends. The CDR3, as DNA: TGTGCCAGCAGTTTGGACAACTCCTACGAGCAGTACTTC. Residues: CASSLDNSYEQYF.

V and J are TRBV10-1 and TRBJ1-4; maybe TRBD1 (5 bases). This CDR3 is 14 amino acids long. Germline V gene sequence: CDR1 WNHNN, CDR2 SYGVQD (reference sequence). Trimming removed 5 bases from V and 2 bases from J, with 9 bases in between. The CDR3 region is CASSKKGTNEKLFF. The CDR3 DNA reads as TGCGCCAGCAGTAAAAAGGGGACTAATGAAAAACTGTTTTTT.

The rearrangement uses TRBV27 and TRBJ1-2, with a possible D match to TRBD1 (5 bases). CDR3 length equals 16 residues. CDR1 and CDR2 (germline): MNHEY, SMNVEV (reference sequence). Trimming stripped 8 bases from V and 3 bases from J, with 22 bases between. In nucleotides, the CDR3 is TGTGCCAGCCTTACGACAGCCAGGGAAACCCACTATGGCTACACCTTC. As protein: CASLTTARETHYGYTF.

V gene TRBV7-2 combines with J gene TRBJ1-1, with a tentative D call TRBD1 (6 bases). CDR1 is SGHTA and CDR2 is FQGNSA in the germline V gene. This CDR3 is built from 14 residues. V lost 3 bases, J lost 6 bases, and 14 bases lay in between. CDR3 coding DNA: TGTGCCAGCAGCTTGGGGGGGGCGACTCCTGAAGCTTTCTTT. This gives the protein CASSLGGATPEAFF.

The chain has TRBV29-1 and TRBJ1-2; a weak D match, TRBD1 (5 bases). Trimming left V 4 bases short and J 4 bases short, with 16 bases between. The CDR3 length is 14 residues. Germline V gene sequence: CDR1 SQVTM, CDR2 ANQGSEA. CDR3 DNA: TGCAGCGTTGGCCCTGACGCAGGGCTCTATGGCTACACCTTC. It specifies CSVGPDAGLYGYTF. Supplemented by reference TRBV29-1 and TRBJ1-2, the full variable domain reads SAVISQKPSRDICQRGTSLTIQCQVDSQVTMMFWYRQQPGQSLTLIATANQGSEATYESGFVIDKFPISRPNLTFSTLTVSNMSPEDSSIYLCSVGPDAGLYGYTFGSGTRLTVV.

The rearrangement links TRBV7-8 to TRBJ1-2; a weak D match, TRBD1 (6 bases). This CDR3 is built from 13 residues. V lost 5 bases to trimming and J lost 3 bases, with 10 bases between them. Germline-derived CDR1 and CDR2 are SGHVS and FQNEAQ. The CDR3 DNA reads TGTGCCAGCAGCGTTGGACAGTACTATGGCTACACCTTC. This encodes CASSVGQYYGYTF.

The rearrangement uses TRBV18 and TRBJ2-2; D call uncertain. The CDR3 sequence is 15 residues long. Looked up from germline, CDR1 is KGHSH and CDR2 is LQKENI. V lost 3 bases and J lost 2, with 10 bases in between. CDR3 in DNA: TGTGCCAGCTCACCTCCGGGTCTCAACACCGGGGAGCTGTTTTTT. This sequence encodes CASSPPGLNTGELFF.

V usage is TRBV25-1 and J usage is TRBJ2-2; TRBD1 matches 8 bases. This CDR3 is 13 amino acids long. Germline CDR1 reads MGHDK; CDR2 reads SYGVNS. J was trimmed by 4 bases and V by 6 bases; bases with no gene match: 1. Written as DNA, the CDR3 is TGTGCCAGCAGCGGACAGGGCACCGGGGAGCTGTTTTTT. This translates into CASSGQGTGELFF.

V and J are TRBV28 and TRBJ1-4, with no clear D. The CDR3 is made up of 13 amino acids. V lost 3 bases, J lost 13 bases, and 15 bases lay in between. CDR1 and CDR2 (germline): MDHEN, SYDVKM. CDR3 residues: CASSFTDTYLLFF. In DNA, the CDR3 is TGTGCCAGCAGTTTCACTGACACCTACCTACTGTTTTTT.